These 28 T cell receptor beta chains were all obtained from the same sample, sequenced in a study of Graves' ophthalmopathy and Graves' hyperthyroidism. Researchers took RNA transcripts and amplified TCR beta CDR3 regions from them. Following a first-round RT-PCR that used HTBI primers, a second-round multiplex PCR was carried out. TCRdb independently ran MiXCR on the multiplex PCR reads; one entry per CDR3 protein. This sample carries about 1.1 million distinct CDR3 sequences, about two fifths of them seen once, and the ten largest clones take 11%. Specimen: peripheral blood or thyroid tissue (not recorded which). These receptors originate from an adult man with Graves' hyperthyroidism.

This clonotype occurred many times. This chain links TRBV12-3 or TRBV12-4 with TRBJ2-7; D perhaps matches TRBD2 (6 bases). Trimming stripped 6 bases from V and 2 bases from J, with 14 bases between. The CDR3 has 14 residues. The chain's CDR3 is CASSPGLGTYEQYF. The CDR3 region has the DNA TGTGCCAGCAGCCCGGGACTGGGAACCTACGAGCAGTACTTC.

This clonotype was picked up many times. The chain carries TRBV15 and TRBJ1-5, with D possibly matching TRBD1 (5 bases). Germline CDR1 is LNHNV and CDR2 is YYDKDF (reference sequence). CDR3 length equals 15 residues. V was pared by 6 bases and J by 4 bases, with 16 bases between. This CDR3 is CATRTEGNRNQPQHF. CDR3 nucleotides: TGTGCCACCAGGACAGAGGGTAATCGGAATCAGCCCCAGCATTTT.

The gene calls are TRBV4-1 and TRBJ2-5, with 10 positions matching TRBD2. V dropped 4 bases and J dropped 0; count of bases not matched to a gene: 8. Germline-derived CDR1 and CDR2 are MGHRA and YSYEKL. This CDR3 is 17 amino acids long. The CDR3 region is CASSPLAGEGYQETQYF. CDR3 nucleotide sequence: TGCGCCAGCAGCCCGCTAGCGGGGGAAGGCTACCAAGAGACCCAGTACTTC.

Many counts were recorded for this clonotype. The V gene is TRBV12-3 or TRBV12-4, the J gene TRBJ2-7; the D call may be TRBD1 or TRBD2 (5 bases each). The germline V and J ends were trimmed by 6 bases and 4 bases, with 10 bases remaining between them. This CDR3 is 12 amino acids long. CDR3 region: CASSPEGYEQYF. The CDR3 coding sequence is TGTGCCAGCAGCCCCGAGGGGTACGAGCAGTACTTC.

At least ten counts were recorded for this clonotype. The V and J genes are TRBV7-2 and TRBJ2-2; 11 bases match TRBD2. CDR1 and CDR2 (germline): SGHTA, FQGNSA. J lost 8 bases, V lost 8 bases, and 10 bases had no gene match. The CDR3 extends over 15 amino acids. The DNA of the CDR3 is TGTGCCAGCTCCCATCTAGCGGGGGGTTATGGGGAGCTGTTTTTT. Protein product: CASSHLAGGYGELFF. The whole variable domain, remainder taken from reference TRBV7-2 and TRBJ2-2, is GAGVSQSPSNKVTEKGKDVELRCDPISGHTALYWYRQSLGQGLEFLIYFQGNSAPDKSGLPSDRFSAERTGGSVSTLTIQRTQQEDSAVYLCASSHLAGGYGELFFGEGSRLTVL.

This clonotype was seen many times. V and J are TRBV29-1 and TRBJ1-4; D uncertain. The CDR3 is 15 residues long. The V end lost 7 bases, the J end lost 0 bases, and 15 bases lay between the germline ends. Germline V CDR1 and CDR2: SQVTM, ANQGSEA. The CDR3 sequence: CSARGVVSTNEKLFF. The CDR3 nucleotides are TGCAGCGCCCGTGGGGTAGTTTCAACTAATGAAAAACTGTTTTTT.

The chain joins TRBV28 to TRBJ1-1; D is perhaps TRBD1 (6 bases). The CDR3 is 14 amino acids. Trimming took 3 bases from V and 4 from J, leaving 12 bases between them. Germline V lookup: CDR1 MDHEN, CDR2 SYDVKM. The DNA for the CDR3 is TGTGCCAGCAGTTTCGCAGGGGCGGGCACTGAAGCTTTCTTT. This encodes CASSFAGAGTEAFF.

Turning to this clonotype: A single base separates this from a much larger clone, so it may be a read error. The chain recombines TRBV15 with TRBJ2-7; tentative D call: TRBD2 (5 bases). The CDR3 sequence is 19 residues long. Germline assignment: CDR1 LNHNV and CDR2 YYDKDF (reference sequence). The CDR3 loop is CATSRDWFYEGHPSCEQYF. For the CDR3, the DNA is TGTGCCACCAGCAGAGATTGGTTTTATGAGGGTCACCCGTCCTGCGAGCAGTACTTC.

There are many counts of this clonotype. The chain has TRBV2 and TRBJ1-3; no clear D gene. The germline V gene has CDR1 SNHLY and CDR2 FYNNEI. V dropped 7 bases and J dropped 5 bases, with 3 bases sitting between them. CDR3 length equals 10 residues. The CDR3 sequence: CASNRNTIYF. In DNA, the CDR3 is TGTGCCAGCAATAGAAACACCATATATTTT.

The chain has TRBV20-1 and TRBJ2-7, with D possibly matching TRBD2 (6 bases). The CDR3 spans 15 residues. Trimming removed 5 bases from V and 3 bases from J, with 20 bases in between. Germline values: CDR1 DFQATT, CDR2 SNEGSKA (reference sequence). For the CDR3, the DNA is TGCAGTGCTCCCCCTTCGGAGGGGAGAAACTACGAGCAGTACTTC. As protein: CSAPPSEGRNYEQYF.

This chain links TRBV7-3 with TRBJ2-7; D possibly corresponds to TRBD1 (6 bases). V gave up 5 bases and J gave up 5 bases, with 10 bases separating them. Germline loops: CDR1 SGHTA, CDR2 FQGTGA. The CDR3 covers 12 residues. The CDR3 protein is CASSPRGHEQYF. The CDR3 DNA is TGTGCCAGCAGCCCCAGGGGCCACGAGCAGTACTTC.

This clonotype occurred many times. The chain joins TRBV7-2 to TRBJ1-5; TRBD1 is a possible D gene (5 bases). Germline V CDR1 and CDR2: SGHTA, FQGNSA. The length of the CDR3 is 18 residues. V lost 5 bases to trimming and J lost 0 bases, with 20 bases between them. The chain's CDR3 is CASSPRDQGPYSNQPQHF. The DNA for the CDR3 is TGTGCCAGCAGCCCACGAGACCAGGGCCCTTATAGCAATCAGCCCCAGCATTTT.

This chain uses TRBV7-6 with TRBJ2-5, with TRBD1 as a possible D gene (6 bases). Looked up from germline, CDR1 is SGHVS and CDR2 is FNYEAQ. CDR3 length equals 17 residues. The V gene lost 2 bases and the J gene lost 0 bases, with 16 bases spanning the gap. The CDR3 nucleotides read TGTGCCAGCAGCTTATTGCAGGGGAATGACTACCAAGAGACCCAGTACTTC. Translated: CASSLLQGNDYQETQYF.

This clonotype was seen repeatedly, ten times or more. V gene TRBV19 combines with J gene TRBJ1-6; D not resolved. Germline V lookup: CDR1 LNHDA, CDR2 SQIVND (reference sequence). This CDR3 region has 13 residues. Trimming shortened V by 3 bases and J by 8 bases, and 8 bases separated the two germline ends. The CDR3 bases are TGTGCCAGTAGTATTGATCCACATTCACCCCTCCACTTT. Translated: CASSIDPHSPLHF.

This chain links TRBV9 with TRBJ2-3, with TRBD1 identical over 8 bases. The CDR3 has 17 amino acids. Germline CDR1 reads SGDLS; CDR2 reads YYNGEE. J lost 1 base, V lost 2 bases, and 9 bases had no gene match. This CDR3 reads CASSVDPGTGRTDTQYF. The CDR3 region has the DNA TGTGCCAGCAGCGTGGATCCCGGGACAGGTCGCACAGATACGCAGTATTTT.

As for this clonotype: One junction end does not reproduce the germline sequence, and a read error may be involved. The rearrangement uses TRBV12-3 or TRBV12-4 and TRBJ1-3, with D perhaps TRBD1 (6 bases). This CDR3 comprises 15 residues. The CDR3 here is CVSMQGLIPGNTIYF. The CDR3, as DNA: TGTGTCAGCATGCAGGGGCTCATCCCTGGAAACACCATATATTTT.

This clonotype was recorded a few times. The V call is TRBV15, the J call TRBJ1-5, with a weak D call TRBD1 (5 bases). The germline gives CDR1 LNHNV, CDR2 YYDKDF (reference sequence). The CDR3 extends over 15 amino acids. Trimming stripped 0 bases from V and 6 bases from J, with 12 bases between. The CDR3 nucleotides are TGTGCCACCAGCAGAGATGGGACGTTGCGTCAGCCCCAGCATTTT. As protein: CATSRDGTLRQPQHF.

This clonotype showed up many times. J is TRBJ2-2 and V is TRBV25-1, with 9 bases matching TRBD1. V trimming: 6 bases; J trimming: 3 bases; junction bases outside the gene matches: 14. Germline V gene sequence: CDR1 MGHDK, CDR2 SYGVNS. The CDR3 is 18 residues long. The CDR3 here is CASRGTPGTGPYTGELFF. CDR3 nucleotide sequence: TGTGCCAGCAGGGGTACCCCCGGGACAGGGCCCTACACCGGGGAGCTGTTTTTT.

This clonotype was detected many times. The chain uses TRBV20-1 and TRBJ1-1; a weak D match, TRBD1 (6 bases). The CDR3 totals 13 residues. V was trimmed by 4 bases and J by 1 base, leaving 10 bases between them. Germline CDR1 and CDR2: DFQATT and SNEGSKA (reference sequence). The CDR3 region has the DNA TGCAGTGCTACCGGGGGCAGGAACACTGAAGCTTTCTTT. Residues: CSATGGRNTEAFF.

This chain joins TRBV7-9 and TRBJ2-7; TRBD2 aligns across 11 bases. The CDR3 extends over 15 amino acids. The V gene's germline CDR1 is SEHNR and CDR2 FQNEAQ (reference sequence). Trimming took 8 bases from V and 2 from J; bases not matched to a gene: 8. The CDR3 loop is CASGWLLAGAYEQYF. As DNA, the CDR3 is TGTGCCAGCGGTTGGTTACTAGCGGGGGCCTACGAGCAGTACTTC.

CDR3 sequence: CASSLPGAGANVLTF. CDR3 DNA sequence: TGTGCCAGCAGTTTACCGGGAGCCGGGGCCAACGTCCTGACTTTC. V is TRBV12-3 or TRBV12-4 and J is TRBJ2-6, with D possibly matching TRBD2 (6 bases). This CDR3 region has 15 residues. Trimming removed 2 bases at V and 4 bases at J, with 9 bases between.

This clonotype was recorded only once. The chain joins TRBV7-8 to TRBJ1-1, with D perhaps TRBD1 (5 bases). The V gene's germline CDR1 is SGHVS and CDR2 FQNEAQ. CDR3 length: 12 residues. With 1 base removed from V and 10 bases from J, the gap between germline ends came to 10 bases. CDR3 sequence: CASSLGRGTAFF. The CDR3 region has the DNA TGTGCCAGCAGCTTAGGACGCGGGACAGCTTTCTTT.

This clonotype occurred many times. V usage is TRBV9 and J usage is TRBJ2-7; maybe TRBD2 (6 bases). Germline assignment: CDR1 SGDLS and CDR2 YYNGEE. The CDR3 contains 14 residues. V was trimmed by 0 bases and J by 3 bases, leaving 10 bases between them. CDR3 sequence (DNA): TGTGCCAGCAGCGTAGAGGGACTTGGCTACGAGCAGTACTTC. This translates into CASSVEGLGYEQYF.

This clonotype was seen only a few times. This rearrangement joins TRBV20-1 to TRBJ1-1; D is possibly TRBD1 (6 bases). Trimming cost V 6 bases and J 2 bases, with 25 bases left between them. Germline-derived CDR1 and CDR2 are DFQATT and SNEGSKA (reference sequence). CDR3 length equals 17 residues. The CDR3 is CSASRGQGIKLNTEAFF. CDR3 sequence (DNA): TGCAGTGCAAGTCGAGGGCAGGGGATTAAACTAAACACTGAAGCTTTCTTT.

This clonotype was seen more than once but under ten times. The CDR3 protein is CASRRSATNEKLFF. The CDR3, as DNA: TGTGCCAGCAGGAGGTCGGCAACTAATGAAAAACTGTTTTTT. The chain links TRBV14 to TRBJ1-4; D ambiguous. The length of the CDR3 is 14 residues. With 6 bases removed from V and 0 bases from J, the gap between germline ends came to 8 bases. The germline V gene has CDR1 SGHDN and CDR2 FVKESK. The whole variable domain, filled in from reference TRBV14 and TRBJ1-4, reads EAGVTQFPSHSVIEKGQTVTLRCDPISGHDNLYWYRRVMGKEIKFLLHFVKESKQDESGMPNNRFLAERTGGTYSTLKVQPAELEDSGVYFCASRRSATNEKLFFGSGTQLSVL.

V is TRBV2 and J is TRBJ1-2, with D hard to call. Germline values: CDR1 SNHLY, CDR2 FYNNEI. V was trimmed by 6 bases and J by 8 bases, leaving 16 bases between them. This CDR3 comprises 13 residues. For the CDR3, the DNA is TGTGCCAGCAGACAATCTCGAAAGGACGGCTACACCTTC. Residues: CASRQSRKDGYTF.

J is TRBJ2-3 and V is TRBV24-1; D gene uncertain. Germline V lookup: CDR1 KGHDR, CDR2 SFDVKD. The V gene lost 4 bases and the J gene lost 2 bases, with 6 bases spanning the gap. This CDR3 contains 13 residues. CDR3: CATSDRYTDTQYF. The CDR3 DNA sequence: TGTGCCACCAGTGACAGATACACAGATACGCAGTATTTT.

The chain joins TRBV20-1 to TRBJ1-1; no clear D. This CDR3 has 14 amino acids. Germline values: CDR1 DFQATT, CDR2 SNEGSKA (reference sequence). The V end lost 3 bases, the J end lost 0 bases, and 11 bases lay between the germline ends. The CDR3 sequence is CSARAGGMNTEAFF. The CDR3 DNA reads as TGCAGTGCTAGGGCAGGAGGAATGAACACTGAAGCTTTCTTT.